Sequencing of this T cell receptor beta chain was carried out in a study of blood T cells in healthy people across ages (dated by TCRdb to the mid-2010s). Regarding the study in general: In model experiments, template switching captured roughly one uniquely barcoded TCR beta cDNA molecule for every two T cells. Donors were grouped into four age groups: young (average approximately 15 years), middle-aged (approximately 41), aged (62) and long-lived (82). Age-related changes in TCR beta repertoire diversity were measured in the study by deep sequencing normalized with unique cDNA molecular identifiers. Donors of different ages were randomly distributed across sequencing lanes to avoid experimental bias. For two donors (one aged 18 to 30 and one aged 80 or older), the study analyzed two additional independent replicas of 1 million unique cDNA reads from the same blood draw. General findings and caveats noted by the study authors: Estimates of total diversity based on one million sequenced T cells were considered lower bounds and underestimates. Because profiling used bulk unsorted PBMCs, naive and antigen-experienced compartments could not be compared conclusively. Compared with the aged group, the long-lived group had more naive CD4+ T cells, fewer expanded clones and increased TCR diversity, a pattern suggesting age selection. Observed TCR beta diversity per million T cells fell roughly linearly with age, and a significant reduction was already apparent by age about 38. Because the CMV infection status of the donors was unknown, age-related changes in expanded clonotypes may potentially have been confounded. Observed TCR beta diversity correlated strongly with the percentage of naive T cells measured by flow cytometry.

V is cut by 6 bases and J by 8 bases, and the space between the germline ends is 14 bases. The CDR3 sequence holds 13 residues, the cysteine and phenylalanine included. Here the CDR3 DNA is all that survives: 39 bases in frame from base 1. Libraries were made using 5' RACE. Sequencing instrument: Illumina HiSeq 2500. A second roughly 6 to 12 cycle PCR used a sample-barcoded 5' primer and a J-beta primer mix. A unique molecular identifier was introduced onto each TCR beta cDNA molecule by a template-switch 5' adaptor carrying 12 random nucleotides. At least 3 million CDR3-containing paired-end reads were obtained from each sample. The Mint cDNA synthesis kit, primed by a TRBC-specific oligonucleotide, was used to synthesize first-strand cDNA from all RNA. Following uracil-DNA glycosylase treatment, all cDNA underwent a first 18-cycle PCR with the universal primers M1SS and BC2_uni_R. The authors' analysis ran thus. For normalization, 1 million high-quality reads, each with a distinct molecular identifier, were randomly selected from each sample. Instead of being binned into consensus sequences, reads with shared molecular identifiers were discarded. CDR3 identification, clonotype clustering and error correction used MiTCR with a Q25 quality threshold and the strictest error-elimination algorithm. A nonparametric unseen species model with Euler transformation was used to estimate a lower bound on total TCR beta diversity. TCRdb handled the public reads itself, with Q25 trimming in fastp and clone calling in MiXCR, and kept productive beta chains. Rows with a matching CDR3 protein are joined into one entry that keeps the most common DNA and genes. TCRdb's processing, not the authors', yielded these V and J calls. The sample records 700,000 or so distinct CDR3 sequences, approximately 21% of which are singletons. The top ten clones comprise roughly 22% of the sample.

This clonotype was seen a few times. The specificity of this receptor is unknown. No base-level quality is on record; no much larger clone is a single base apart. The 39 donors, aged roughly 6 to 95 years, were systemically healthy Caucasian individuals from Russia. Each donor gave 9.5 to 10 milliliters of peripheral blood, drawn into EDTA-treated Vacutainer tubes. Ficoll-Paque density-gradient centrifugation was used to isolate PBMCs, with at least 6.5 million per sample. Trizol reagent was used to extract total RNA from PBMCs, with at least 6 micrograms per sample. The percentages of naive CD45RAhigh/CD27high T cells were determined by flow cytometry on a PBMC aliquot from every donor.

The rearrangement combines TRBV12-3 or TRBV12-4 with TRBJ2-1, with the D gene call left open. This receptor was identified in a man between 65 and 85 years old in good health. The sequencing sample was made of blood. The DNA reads TGTGCCAGCAGCCTAGTTCCACGGGATGAGCAGTTCTTC. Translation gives CASSLVPRDEQFF.